This entry concerns a single T cell receptor (beta chain). This sample is part of a study of blood T cell repertoires in COVID-19. Study overall: The samples span acute and convalescent COVID-19 from the United States, Italy and Spain.

The CDR3 covers 18 residues. Germline assignment: CDR1 SGHNT and CDR2 YYREEE (reference sequence). V was clipped by 4 bases and J by 1 base; unmatched bases: 11. Authors' data handling: Researchers report that nucleated cell counts were estimated from reference gene primer amplification. Data came from immunoSEQ multiplex PCR; TCRdb stores just in-frame clones and leaves some out. V and J calls and clone size are as listed in that table; D and trimming were resolved from the DNA. This sample has 340,000 or so clones, with roughly 85% found just once. Cohorts were determined from participant-reported clinical history.

This chain links TRBV5-4 with TRBJ2-1; TRBD2 aligns across 10 bases. The TCR comes from a woman aged 40 to 50 with acute COVID-19. The sequenced sample was PBMCs or T cells enriched from blood (not recorded which). CDR3 sequence: CASSDPGLAGGSYNEQFF. CDR3 nucleotide sequence: TGTGCCAGCAGCGATCCCGGGTTAGCGGGGGGATCCTACAATGAGCAGTTCTTC.